A selection of T cell receptor beta chains follows, all from one sample in a study of shared clonotypes between healthy human individuals. This table comes from immunoSEQ multiplex PCR, and its TCRdb copy is limited to in-frame clones, with some not included. The sample has some 680,000 clones, less than 80% seen once. The sequenced sample was memory CD4+ T cells sorted from blood. The receptor set was obtained from a woman aged 25 to 39 in good health. Both conserved end residues are part of each CDR3. The order of the fields is J gene, clone size, V gene, CDR3 length, D gene, CDR3 protein, CDR3 DNA. A D gene is named only where the DNA matches it firmly. The size field is filled for only some rows; it gives once, few, many or a size class.

j_gene: TRBJ2-6
abundance: .
v_gene: TRBV19
len: 17
d_gene: .
CDR3aa: CASSSLTGYSGANVLTF
CDR3nt: TGTGCCAGTAGTTCTTTGACGGGCTACTCTGGGGCCAACGTCCTGACTTTC

j_gene: TRBJ2-1
abundance: .
v_gene: TRBV7-9
len: 12
d_gene: .
CDR3aa: CASSLDRYEQFF
CDR3nt: TGTGCCAGCAGCCTCGACAGATATGAGCAGTTCTTC

j_gene: TRBJ2-7
abundance: once
v_gene: TRBV16
len: 14
d_gene: .
CDR3aa: CASSQLLDSYEQYF
CDR3nt: TGTGCCAGCAGCCAATTACTGGACTCCTACGAGCAGTACTTC

j_gene: TRBJ2-5
abundance: .
v_gene: TRBV10-3
len: 12
d_gene: .
CDR3aa: CAISASQETQYF
CDR3nt: TGTGCCATCAGTGCCAGCCAAGAGACCCAGTACTTC

j_gene: TRBJ2-5
abundance: .
v_gene: TRBV30
len: 12
d_gene: .
CDR3aa: CAWSSRLGSQNF
CDR3nt: TGTGCCTGGAGTTCCCGGTTAGGTTCCCAGAACTTC

j_gene: TRBJ2-2
abundance: .
v_gene: TRBV7-9
len: 14
d_gene: .
CDR3aa: CASSSSSQHRELFF
CDR3nt: TGTGCCAGCAGCTCTAGCAGCCAGCACCGGGAGCTGTTTTTT

j_gene: TRBJ2-7
abundance: .
v_gene: TRBV5-1
len: 14
d_gene: TRBD1
CDR3aa: CASSDRDSSYEQYF
CDR3nt: TGCGCCAGCAGCGACCGGGACAGCTCCTACGAGCAGTACTTC

j_gene: TRBJ2-1
abundance: .
v_gene: TRBV7-9
len: 17
d_gene: TRBD2
CDR3aa: CASSPEPSGGFYNEQFF
CDR3nt: TGTGCCAGCAGCCCCGAACCCAGCGGGGGCTTCTACAATGAGCAGTTCTTC

j_gene: TRBJ1-1
abundance: .
v_gene: TRBV7-3
len: 15
d_gene: .
CDR3aa: CASSLTPEWGTEAFF
CDR3nt: TGTGCCAGCAGCCTAACCCCGGAGTGGGGCACTGAAGCTTTCTTT

j_gene: TRBJ1-1
abundance: many
v_gene: TRBV25-1
len: 12
d_gene: .
CDR3aa: CASSEPGTEAFF
CDR3nt: TGTGCCAGCAGTGAACCAGGAACTGAAGCTTTCTTT

j_gene: TRBJ2-7
abundance: .
v_gene: TRBV13
len: 16
d_gene: TRBD2
CDR3aa: CASSTGPSGRSYEQYF
CDR3nt: TGTGCCAGCAGCACAGGGCCTAGCGGGAGATCGTACGAGCAGTACTTC

j_gene: TRBJ2-5
abundance: .
v_gene: TRBV4-1
len: 16
d_gene: TRBD2
CDR3aa: CASSQASGRAGETQYF
CDR3nt: TGCGCCAGCAGCCAGGCCAGCGGGAGGGCGGGAGAGACCCAGTACTTC

j_gene: TRBJ2-1
abundance: .
v_gene: TRBV2
len: 10
d_gene: .
CDR3aa: CASRVGEQFF
CDR3nt: TGTGCCAGCAGAGTCGGAGAGCAGTTCTTC

j_gene: TRBJ1-5
abundance: .
v_gene: TRBV28
len: 14
d_gene: TRBD1
CDR3aa: CASSLRDRGQPQHF
CDR3nt: TGTGCCAGCAGTCTCCGGGACAGGGGTCAGCCCCAGCATTTT

j_gene: TRBJ2-3
abundance: .
v_gene: TRBV6-6
len: 12
d_gene: .
CDR3aa: CASGPTPTTQYF
CDR3nt: TGTGCCAGCGGTCCGACTCCAACTACGCAGTATTTT

j_gene: TRBJ2-7
abundance: .
v_gene: TRBV19
len: 15
d_gene: .
CDR3aa: CAITSDGQGTHEQYF
CDR3nt: TGTGCCATTACTAGTGATGGTCAGGGCACCCACGAGCAGTACTTC

j_gene: TRBJ2-7
abundance: few
v_gene: TRBV7-9
len: 13
d_gene: .
CDR3aa: CASSTEGAYEQYF
CDR3nt: TGTGCCAGCAGTACCGAGGGGGCCTACGAGCAGTACTTC

j_gene: TRBJ2-1
abundance: .
v_gene: TRBV27
len: 16
d_gene: TRBD1
CDR3aa: CASSRDRGLSYNEQFF
CDR3nt: TGTGCCAGCAGCCGCGACAGGGGGCTATCCTACAATGAGCAGTTCTTC

j_gene: TRBJ1-6
abundance: .
v_gene: TRBV5-1
len: 15
d_gene: .
CDR3aa: CASRPEVGTSSPLHF
CDR3nt: TGCGCCAGCCGCCCGGAGGTAGGGACGAGTTCACCCCTCCACTTT

j_gene: TRBJ1-3
abundance: .
v_gene: TRBV30
len: 16
d_gene: .
CDR3aa: CAWSVGDSSSGNTIYF
CDR3nt: TGTGCCTGGAGTGTAGGCGACTCGAGCTCTGGAAACACCATATATTTT

j_gene: TRBJ2-1
abundance: few
v_gene: TRBV5-1
len: 15
d_gene: .
CDR3aa: CASSLATSSYNEQFF
CDR3nt: TGCGCCAGCAGCTTGGCCACGAGCTCCTACAATGAGCAGTTCTTC

j_gene: TRBJ2-1
abundance: once
v_gene: TRBV11-2
len: 17
d_gene: TRBD2
CDR3aa: CASSLLGGFLTPNEQFF
CDR3nt: TGTGCCAGCAGCTTATTGGGGGGGTTCCTCACCCCCAATGAGCAGTTCTTC